The 28 T cell receptor beta chains in this list originate from one sample, sequenced in a study of blood T cell repertoires in COVID-19. TCRdb's table, derived via immunoSEQ multiplex PCR, lists solely in-frame clones and lacks some. In the table there are around 430,000 clones, about 87% of which are singletons. Input material: peripheral blood. The source of these receptors is a woman in her forties or fifties with COVID-19, enrolled during active disease.

V usage is TRBV5-6 and J usage is TRBJ2-2, with no clear D. The CDR3 is made up of 15 amino acids. Germline V lookup: CDR1 SGHDT, CDR2 YYEEEE. With 2 bases removed from V and 4 bases from J, the gap between germline ends came to 12 bases. The CDR3 sequence: CASSLLQRGTGELFF. CDR3 nucleotide sequence: TGTGCCAGCAGCTTACTGCAGCGAGGCACCGGGGAGCTGTTTTTT.

The chain recombines TRBV5-8 with TRBJ1-1, with TRBD1 as a possible D gene (6 bases). The CDR3 length is 17 residues. With 5 bases removed from V and 5 bases from J, the gap between germline ends came to 25 bases. From germline, CDR1 is SGHTS and CDR2 YDEGEE. CDR3 sequence: CASRRELSIQGRTEAFF. CDR3 sequence (DNA): TGTGCCAGCAGGCGTGAGTTATCCATACAGGGTAGGACTGAAGCTTTCTTT. Based on the CDR3 plus reference TRBV5-8 and TRBJ1-1, the full variable domain is EAGVTQSPTHLIKTRGQQATLRCSPISGHTSVYWYQQALGLGLQFLLWYDEGEERNRGNFPPRFSGRQFPNYSSELNVNALELEDSALYLCASRRELSIQGRTEAFFGQGTRLTVV.

The chain joins TRBV19 to TRBJ2-6; D remains ambiguous. From germline, CDR1 is LNHDA and CDR2 SQIVND (reference sequence). The CDR3 has 18 amino acids. V lost 1 base and J lost 2, with 15 bases in between. The CDR3: CASSIAGGGWAGANVLTF. The DNA for the CDR3 is TGTGCCAGTAGTATAGCGGGTGGCGGCTGGGCTGGGGCCAACGTCCTGACTTTC.

The chain combines TRBV3-1 (or the pseudogene TRBV3-2) with TRBJ2-7; 9 bases map to TRBD2. Germline CDR1 reads LGHDT; CDR2 reads YNNKEL (reference sequence). The ends lost 1 base at V and 10 bases at J; junction bases unmatched: 11. CDR3 length: 15 residues. CDR3 in amino acids: CASSQVGASGGFQYF. The DNA for the CDR3 is TGTGCCAGCAGCCAAGTTGGGGCAAGCGGGGGGTTCCAGTACTTC.

The CDR3 DNA sequence: TGTGCCAGTTCGGTCCTGAACACTGAAGCTTTCTTT. Translating gives CASSVLNTEAFF. The chain is built from TRBV19 and TRBJ1-1; no clear D. This CDR3 is 12 amino acids long. V lost 8 bases and J lost 0, with 7 bases in between. Germline CDR1 and CDR2: LNHDA and SQIVND (reference sequence).

The chain uses TRBV29-1 and TRBJ2-2, with a tentative D call TRBD2 (5 bases). The V end lost 4 bases, the J end lost 4 bases, and 16 bases lay between the germline ends. Per the germline V gene, CDR1 is SQVTM and CDR2 is ANQGSEA. The CDR3 sequence is 15 residues long. Written as DNA, the CDR3 is TGCAGCGTTGGGGCCCTGGCGGACTCCACCGGGGAGCTGTTTTTT. Translation gives CSVGALADSTGELFF.

The V and J genes are TRBV5-4 and TRBJ2-7, with D maybe TRBD2 (5 bases). Trimming removed 3 bases from V and 7 bases from J, with 11 bases in between. The CDR3 runs 12 residues. The germline gives CDR1 SGHNT, CDR2 YYREEE (reference sequence). CDR3 nucleotides: TGTGCCAGCAGCTCTGACTACCTGGAGCAGTACTTC. It specifies CASSSDYLEQYF.

This clone was detected once. The genes are TRBV3-1 (or the pseudogene TRBV3-2) and TRBJ1-1; D is unresolved. The CDR3 spans 11 residues. V lost 8 bases and J lost 4, with 8 bases in between. CDR1 and CDR2 (germline): LGHDT, YNNKEL (reference sequence). This CDR3 reads CASRTSTEAFF. The CDR3 nucleotides read TGTGCCAGCCGGACTAGCACTGAAGCTTTCTTT.

In DNA form, the CDR3 reads TGTGCCTGGAGTGTTGAGGGGGACGGAAACACCATATATTTT. Translating gives CAWSVEGDGNTIYF. The chain combines TRBV30 with TRBJ1-3, with a possible D match to TRBD1 (6 bases). This CDR3 contains 14 residues. Trimming cost V 0 bases and J 4 bases, with 10 bases left between them. Germline V gives CDR1 GTSNPN, CDR2 SVGIG (reference sequence).

The chain uses TRBV2 and TRBJ2-7; D is undetermined. The length of the CDR3 is 14 residues. Germline V lookup: CDR1 SNHLY, CDR2 FYNNEI. Between the trimmed V and J ends, which lost 6 bases and 4 bases, there was a span of 16 bases. For the CDR3, the DNA is TGTGCCAGCAGACGGGTCCAAAAGAATTACGAGCAGTACTTC. This codes for CASRRVQKNYEQYF.

The chain couples TRBV30 to TRBJ2-3; D perhaps matches TRBD2 (6 bases). The CDR3 totals 14 residues. Germline values: CDR1 GTSNPN, CDR2 SVGIG (reference sequence). V was clipped by 3 bases and J by 2 bases, with 12 bases between them. The CDR3 spells CAWRTRGNTDTQYF. CDR3 sequence (DNA): TGTGCCTGGAGAACGCGGGGTAACACAGATACGCAGTATTTT.

This clone has a single count. This chain connects TRBV4-1 to TRBJ1-1, with 9 bases that match TRBD1. Germline CDR1 MGHRA, CDR2 YSYEKL. This CDR3 contains 14 residues. V shed 2 bases, J shed 4 bases, and the junction held 2 bases outside the gene matches. CDR3 sequence (DNA): TGCGCCAGCAGCCAACCGACAGGGGGCACTGAAGCTTTCTTT. Translated, it gives CASSQPTGGTEAFF.

The chain uses TRBV29-1 and TRBJ1-2; D is unclear. The V gene's germline CDR1 is SQVTM and CDR2 ANQGSEA. This CDR3 spans 13 amino acids. The V end was cut by 0 bases, the J end by 6 bases, with 11 bases between. The CDR3 is CSVEDLIQNGYTF. For the CDR3, the DNA is TGCAGCGTTGAAGATCTTATCCAGAATGGCTACACCTTC.

CDR3: CASSPALHSHSADTQYF. The CDR3, as DNA: TGTGCCAGCAGCCCCGCCCTCCACAGCCATAGCGCGGATACGCAGTATTTT. The chain links TRBV21-1 to TRBJ2-3; the tabulated D call, TRBD2, remains unverified against the DNA. TRBV21-1 is a known pseudogene. This CDR3 spans 17 amino acids.

This chain uses TRBV4-1 with TRBJ1-4; 11 bases map to TRBD1. The trim removed 4 bases at V and 7 bases at J, leaving 8 bases unmatched. Germline-derived CDR1 and CDR2 are MGHRA and YSYEKL. The CDR3 contains 16 residues. In DNA, the CDR3 is TGCGCCAGCAGCCCGACGTTGGACAGGGGGCGTGAAAAACTGTTTTTT. Protein product: CASSPTLDRGREKLFF.

The CDR3 DNA follows: TGCAGCGTAGGACCGACAGGGTTAAATGGCTACACCTTC. Its protein is CSVGPTGLNGYTF. The V call is TRBV29-1, the J call TRBJ1-2; 7 positions agree with TRBD1. The CDR3 spans 13 residues. Germline lookup yields CDR1 SQVTM and CDR2 ANQGSEA. V lost 6 bases and J lost 6; bases outside the gene matches: 10. The whole variable domain, filled in from reference TRBV29-1 and TRBJ1-2, reads SAVISQKPSRDICQRGTSLTIQCQVDSQVTMMFWYRQQPGQSLTLIATANQGSEATYESGFVIDKFPISRPNLTFSTLTVSNMSPEDSSIYLCSVGPTGLNGYTFGSGTRLTVV.

The chain carries TRBV29-1 and TRBJ2-7; no firm D call. Trimming left V 6 bases short and J 5 bases short, with 14 bases between. Germline V gene sequence: CDR1 SQVTM, CDR2 ANQGSEA. This CDR3 has 12 amino acids. The CDR3 region has the DNA TGCAGCGTCCGGGTTTCGGGTAACGAGCAGTACTTC. This encodes CSVRVSGNEQYF.

The rearrangement uses TRBV29-1 and TRBJ2-2; 7 bases agree with TRBD2. Germline V gene sequence: CDR1 SQVTM, CDR2 ANQGSEA. J lost 4 bases, V lost 4 bases, and 3 bases had no gene match. The CDR3 extends over 13 amino acids. CDR3 sequence (DNA): TGCAGCGTTGGGCGGGGGACCACCGGGGAGCTGTTTTTT. Protein product: CSVGRGTTGELFF.

J is TRBJ1-2 and V is TRBV5-1, with 8 bases matching TRBD1. The CDR3 is 15 residues long. Germline-derived CDR1 and CDR2 are SGHRS and YFSETQ. V was pared by 3 bases and J by 3 bases, with 7 bases of the junction left unmatched. CDR3 in DNA: TGCGCCAGCAGCTCGACAGGGGAAGGGGACTATGGCTACACCTTC. This translates into CASSSTGEGDYGYTF.

Only one count was recorded for this clone. The chain links TRBV29-1 to TRBJ2-5; tentatively, D is TRBD1 (6 bases). The CDR3 extends over 13 amino acids. Germline CDR1 SQVTM, CDR2 ANQGSEA. Trimming took off 3 bases at V and 4 bases at J, with 12 bases between the two ends. Here the CDR3 reads CSVDLGAGETQYF. As DNA, the CDR3 is TGCAGCGTTGATCTGGGGGCGGGAGAGACCCAGTACTTC.

This chain uses TRBV24-1 with TRBJ1-4, with 10 bases identical to TRBD1. This CDR3 is built from 16 residues. J was trimmed by 4 bases and V by 4 bases; bases with no gene match: 5. CDR1 and CDR2 from the germline V gene are KGHDR and SFDVKD. The CDR3 region has the DNA TGTGCCACCAGTGAGGGGACAGGGGTTTTTAATGAAAAACTGTTTTTT. It translates to CATSEGTGVFNEKLFF.

This clone was picked up one time. The V and J genes are TRBV27 and TRBJ2-5; D might be TRBD2 (6 bases). Germline V CDR1 and CDR2: MNHEY, SMNVEV (reference sequence). This CDR3 comprises 14 residues. The ends were cut back, 6 bases at V and 4 bases at J, with 15 bases in the middle. The CDR3 nucleotides read TGTGCCAGCAGGGAGTGGGGGGACGGAGAGACCCAGTACTTC. Amino acid sequence: CASREWGDGETQYF.

The chain uses TRBV9 and TRBJ2-3; D possibly corresponds to TRBD2 (5 bases). This CDR3 has 13 residues. V lost 1 base to trimming and J lost 5 bases, with 8 bases between them. Germline V gene sequence: CDR1 SGDLS, CDR2 YYNGEE. The CDR3 region has the DNA TGTGCCAGCAGCGTACTCGGGGAAGATACGCAGTATTTT. It yields the protein CASSVLGEDTQYF.

This chain joins TRBV19 and TRBJ1-5, with 9 bases fitting TRBD1. The CDR3 has 16 residues. J lost 4 bases, V lost 2 bases, and 6 bases had no gene match. Germline assignment: CDR1 LNHDA and CDR2 SQIVND (reference sequence). CDR3 loop: CASSIPNRGRNQPQHF. CDR3 nucleotides: TGTGCCAGTAGTATACCAAACAGGGGGCGAAATCAGCCCCAGCATTTT. Based on the CDR3 plus reference TRBV19 and TRBJ1-5, the full variable domain is DGGITQSPKYLFRKEGQNVTLSCEQNLNHDAMYWYRQDPGQGLRLIYYSQIVNDFQKGDIAEGYSVSREKKESFPLTVTSAQKNPTAFYLCASSIPNRGRNQPQHFGDGTRLSIL.

The chain recombines TRBV11-2 with TRBJ2-7; tentatively, D is TRBD2 (5 bases). The CDR3 consists of 15 residues. Trimming took 3 bases from V and 0 from J, leaving 12 bases between them. Germline values: CDR1 SGHAT, CDR2 FQNNGV. As DNA, the CDR3 is TGTGCCAGCAGCTTCGGGATCCTCAGCTCCTACGAGCAGTACTTC. Translation gives CASSFGILSSYEQYF.

This clone was counted between two and nine times. J is TRBJ2-7 and V is TRBV9, with D possibly TRBD1 on 6 matching bases. V lost 0 bases and J 5 bases, leaving 12 bases between the germline ends. Germline CDR1 is SGDLS and CDR2 is YYNGEE. CDR3 length: 14 residues. The CDR3 region is CASSVAYGGNEQYF. The CDR3 DNA reads TGTGCCAGCAGCGTAGCTTATGGGGGCAACGAGCAGTACTTC.

V is TRBV11-1 and J is TRBJ1-1; D is possibly TRBD1 (5 bases). The V and J ends lost 1 base and 11 bases respectively, with 17 bases between them. Germline V gene lookup returns CDR1 SGHAT and CDR2 FQDESV (reference sequence). The CDR3 has 14 amino acids. CDR3 loop: CASSLVAGVFLAFF. The CDR3 DNA is TGTGCCAGCAGCTTAGTTGCGGGGGTTTTTCTGGCTTTCTTT.

The genes are TRBV3-1 (or the pseudogene TRBV3-2) and TRBJ2-1; 11 nucleotides match TRBD2. The V gene's germline CDR1 is LGHDT and CDR2 YNNKEL (reference sequence). V lost 6 bases and J lost 4; bases outside the gene matches: 5. This CDR3 spans 15 amino acids. CDR3 bases: TGTGCCAGCAGACCGGGACTAGCGGCGTACAATGAGCAGTTCTTC. Its protein is CASRPGLAAYNEQFF.